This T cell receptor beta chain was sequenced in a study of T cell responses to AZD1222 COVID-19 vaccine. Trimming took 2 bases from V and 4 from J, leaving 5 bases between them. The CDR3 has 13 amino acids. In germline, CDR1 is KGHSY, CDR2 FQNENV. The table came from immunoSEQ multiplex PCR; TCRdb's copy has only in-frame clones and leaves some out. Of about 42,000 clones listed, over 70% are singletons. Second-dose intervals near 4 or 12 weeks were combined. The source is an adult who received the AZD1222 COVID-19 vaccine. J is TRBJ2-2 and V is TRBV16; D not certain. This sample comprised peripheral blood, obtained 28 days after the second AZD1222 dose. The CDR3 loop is CASSQQSTGELFF. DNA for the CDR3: TGTGCCAGCAGCCAACAGAGCACCGGGGAGCTGTTTTTT.